These 8 T cell receptor beta chains were all obtained from the same sample, sequenced in a study of human T cells and chemical hapten exposure. TCRdb processed the RACE reads anew with MiXCR; each CDR3 protein has one entry. The sample includes 120,000 or so distinct CDR3 sequences, about 13% of them seen just once. Time point of the sample: pre-sensitization, week 0. Stated treatment: therapeutic diphenylcyclopropenone sensitization with weekly scalp DPC. Specimen: whole blood, collected in connection with sensitization to the hapten diphenylcyclopropenone (DPC). Receptors were obtained from a woman between 18 and 29 years old with alopecia areata. Some clones in this sample may be carry-over from other donors' samples.

The sample holds a few counts of this clonotype. The DNA of the CDR3 is TGCAGTGCAGCACAGGGGGCCACATCCTACGAGCAGTACTTC. It translates to CSAAQGATSYEQYF. V usage is TRBV20-1 and J usage is TRBJ2-7, with 9 bases matching TRBD1. The J segment lost 1 base and the V segment lost 6 bases, leaving 7 bases of the junction unmatched. This CDR3 is 14 amino acids long. Germline values: CDR1 DFQATT, CDR2 SNEGSKA (reference sequence).

J is TRBJ1-2 and V is TRBV6-6, with a tentative D call TRBD1 (5 bases). V lost 0 bases and J lost 1, with 15 bases in between. This CDR3 region has 17 residues. Germline values: CDR1 MNHNY, CDR2 SVGAGI (reference sequence). The CDR3 DNA sequence: TGTGCCAGCAGTTACTCGCTGGGCGGGGGGTATAACTATGGCTACACCTTC. Translation: CASSYSLGGGYNYGYTF.

The chain carries TRBV6-2 or TRBV6-3 and TRBJ2-3, with 9 bases lining up with TRBD2. The CDR3 runs to 15 residues. Germline-derived CDR1 and CDR2 are MNHEY and SVGEGT. J was trimmed by 5 bases and V by 4 bases; bases with no gene match: 7. The CDR3 spells CASSSPLAGEDTQYF. CDR3 sequence (DNA): TGTGCCAGCAGTTCCCCACTAGCGGGTGAAGATACGCAGTATTTT.

The chain carries TRBV12-3 or TRBV12-4 and TRBJ1-6, with D hard to call. V was trimmed by 1 base and J by 10 bases, leaving 11 bases between them. The CDR3 length is 14 residues. Here the CDR3 reads CASSLVGLSSPLHF. CDR3 DNA sequence: TGTGCCAGCAGTTTAGTAGGGTTAAGCTCACCCCTCCACTTT.

This clonotype showed up many times. The V and J genes are TRBV11-2 and TRBJ1-5; possible D gene TRBD1, 5 bases. Deletions cut 5 bases from V and 4 bases from J, with 12 bases between. The CDR3 consists of 14 residues. Germline V CDR1 and CDR2: SGHAT, FQNNGV. The CDR3 reads CASSPTGVNQPQHF. DNA of the CDR3: TGTGCCAGCAGCCCCACGGGGGTGAATCAGCCCCAGCATTTT.

This chain uses TRBV20-1 with TRBJ1-3, with a tentative D call TRBD1 (5 bases). CDR1 is DFQATT and CDR2 is SNEGSKA in the germline V gene (reference sequence). V shed 4 bases and J shed 4 bases, with 14 bases lying between them. This CDR3 spans 14 amino acids. CDR3 residues: CSATTDGGGNTIYF. The CDR3 nucleotides are TGCAGTGCTACCACGGACGGGGGGGGAAACACCATATATTTT.

This clonotype was seen many times. The V gene is TRBV12-3 or TRBV12-4, the J gene TRBJ2-7; D possibly matches TRBD1 or TRBD2 (5 bases each). CDR3 size: 14 residues. Trimming removed 1 base at V and 6 bases at J, with 13 bases between. This CDR3 reads CASSLEGSRGEQYF. In DNA, the CDR3 is TGTGCCAGCAGTTTAGAAGGGTCGAGGGGCGAGCAGTACTTC.

As to this clonotype: The missing conserved phenylalanine or tryptophan at the end of this CDR3 makes a read error likely. The chain has TRBV5-6 and TRBJ1-2; TRBD1 agrees at 9 bases. After removal of 1 base from V and 4 bases from J, the junction contained 11 bases not matched to a gene. The CDR3 runs 17 residues. The germline V gene encodes CDR1 SGHDT and CDR2 YYEEEE. CDR3 region: CASSLLGDRERLYGYTL. The CDR3 bases are TGTGCCAGCAGCTTGTTGGGGGACAGGGAGCGCCTCTATGGCTACACCTTG.